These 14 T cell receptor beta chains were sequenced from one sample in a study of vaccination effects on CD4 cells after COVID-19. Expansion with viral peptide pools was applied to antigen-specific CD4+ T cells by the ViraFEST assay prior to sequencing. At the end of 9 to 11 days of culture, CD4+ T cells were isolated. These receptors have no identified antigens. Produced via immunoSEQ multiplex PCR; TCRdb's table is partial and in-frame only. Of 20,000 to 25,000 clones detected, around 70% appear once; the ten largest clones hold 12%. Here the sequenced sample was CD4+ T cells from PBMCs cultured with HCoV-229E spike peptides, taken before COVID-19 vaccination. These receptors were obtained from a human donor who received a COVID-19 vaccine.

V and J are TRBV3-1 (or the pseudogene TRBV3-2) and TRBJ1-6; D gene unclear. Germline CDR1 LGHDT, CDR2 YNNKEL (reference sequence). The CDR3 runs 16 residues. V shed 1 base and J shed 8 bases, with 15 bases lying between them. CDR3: CASSQVDVGFDSPLHF. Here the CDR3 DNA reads TGTGCCAGCAGCCAAGTCGATGTAGGGTTTGATTCACCCCTCCACTTT.

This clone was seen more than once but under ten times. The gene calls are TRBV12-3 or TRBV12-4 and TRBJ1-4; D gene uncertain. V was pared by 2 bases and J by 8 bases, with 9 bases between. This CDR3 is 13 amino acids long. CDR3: CASSLNSYEKLFF. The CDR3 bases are TGTGCCAGCAGTTTAAACAGCTACGAAAAACTGTTTTTT.

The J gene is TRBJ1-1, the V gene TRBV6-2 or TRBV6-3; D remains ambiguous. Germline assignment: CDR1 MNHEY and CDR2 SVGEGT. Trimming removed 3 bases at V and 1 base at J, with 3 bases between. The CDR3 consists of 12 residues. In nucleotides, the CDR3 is TGTGCCAGCAGTTATACGAACACTGAAGCTTTCTTT. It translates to CASSYTNTEAFF.

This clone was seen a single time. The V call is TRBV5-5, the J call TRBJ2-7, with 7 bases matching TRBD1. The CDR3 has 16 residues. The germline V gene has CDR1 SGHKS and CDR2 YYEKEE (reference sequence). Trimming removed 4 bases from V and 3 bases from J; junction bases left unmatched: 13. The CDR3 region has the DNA TGTGCCAGCAGCAAAGGGTCCGGGACAGAGAACTACGAGCAGTACTTC. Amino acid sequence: CASSKGSGTENYEQYF.

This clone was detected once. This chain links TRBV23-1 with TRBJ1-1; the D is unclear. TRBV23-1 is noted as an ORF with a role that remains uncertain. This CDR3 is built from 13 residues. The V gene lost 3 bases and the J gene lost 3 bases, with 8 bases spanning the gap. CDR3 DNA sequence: TGCGCCAGCAGTCAGGGAGATTACACTGAAGCTTTCTTT. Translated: CASSQGDYTEAFF.

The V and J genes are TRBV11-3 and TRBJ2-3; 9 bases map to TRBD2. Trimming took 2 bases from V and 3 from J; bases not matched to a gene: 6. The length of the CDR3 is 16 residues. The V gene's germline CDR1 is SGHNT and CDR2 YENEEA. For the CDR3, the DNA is TGTGCCAGCAGCTTAAGGGCGGGAGGGGTGACAGATACGCAGTATTTT. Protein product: CASSLRAGGVTDTQYF. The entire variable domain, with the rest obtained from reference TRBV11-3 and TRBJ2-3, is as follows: EAGVVQSPRYKIIEKKQPVAFWCNPISGHNTLYWYLQNLGQGPELLIRYENEEAVDDSQLPKDRFSAERLKGVDSTLKIQPAELGDSAVYLCASSLRAGGVTDTQYFGPGTRLTVL.

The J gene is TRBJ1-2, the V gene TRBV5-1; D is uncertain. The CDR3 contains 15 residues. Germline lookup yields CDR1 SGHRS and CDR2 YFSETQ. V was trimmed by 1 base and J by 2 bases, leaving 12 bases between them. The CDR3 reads CASSLSPTENYGYTF. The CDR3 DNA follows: TGCGCCAGCAGCTTGTCCCCTACAGAAAACTATGGCTACACCTTC.

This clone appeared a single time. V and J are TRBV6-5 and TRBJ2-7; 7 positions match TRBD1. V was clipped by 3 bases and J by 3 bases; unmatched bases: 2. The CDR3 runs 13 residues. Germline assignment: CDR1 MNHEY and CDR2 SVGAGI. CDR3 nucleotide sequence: TGTGCCAGCAGTTATCACAGGGGCTACGAGCAGTACTTC. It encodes CASSYHRGYEQYF.

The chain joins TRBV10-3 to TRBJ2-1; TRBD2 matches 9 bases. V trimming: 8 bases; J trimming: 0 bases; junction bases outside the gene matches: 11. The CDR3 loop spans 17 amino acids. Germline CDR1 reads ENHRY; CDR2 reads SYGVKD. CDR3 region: CAIRLAVSLDSYNEQFF. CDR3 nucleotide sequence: TGTGCCATCCGACTAGCGGTAAGCCTCGACTCCTACAATGAGCAGTTCTTC.

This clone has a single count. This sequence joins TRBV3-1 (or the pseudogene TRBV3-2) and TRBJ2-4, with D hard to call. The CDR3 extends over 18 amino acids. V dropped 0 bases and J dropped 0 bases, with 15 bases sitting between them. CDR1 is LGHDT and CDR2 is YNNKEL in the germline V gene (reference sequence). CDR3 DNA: TGTGCCAGCAGCCAAGATTTCGGGCTCATCCTAGCCAAAAACATTCAGTACTTC. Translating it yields CASSQDFGLILAKNIQYF.

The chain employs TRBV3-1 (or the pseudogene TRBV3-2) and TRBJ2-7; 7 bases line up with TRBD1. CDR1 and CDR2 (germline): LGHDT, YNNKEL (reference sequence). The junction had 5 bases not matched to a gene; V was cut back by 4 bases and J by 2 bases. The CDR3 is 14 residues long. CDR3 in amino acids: CASSPPTGTYEQYF. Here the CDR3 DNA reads TGTGCCAGCAGCCCGCCGACAGGGACCTACGAGCAGTACTTC.

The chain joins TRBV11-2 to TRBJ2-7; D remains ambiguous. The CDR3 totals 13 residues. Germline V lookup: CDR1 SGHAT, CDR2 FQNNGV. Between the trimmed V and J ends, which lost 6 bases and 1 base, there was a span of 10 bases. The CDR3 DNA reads TGTGCCAGCAGAAATTTGGTTTCCTACGAGCAGTACTTC. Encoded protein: CASRNLVSYEQYF.

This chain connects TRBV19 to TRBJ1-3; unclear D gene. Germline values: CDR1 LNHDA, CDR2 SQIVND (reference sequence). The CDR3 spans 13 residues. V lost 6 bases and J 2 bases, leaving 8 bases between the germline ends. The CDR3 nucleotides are TGTGCCAGTAGCCGCTTAGCTGGAAACACCATATATTTT. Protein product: CASSRLAGNTIYF.

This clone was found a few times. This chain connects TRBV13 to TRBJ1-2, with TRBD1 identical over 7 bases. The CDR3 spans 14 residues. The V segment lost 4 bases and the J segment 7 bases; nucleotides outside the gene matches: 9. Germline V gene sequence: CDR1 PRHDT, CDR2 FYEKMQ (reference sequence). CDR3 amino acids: CASSSPDRAGGYTF. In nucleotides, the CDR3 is TGTGCCAGCAGCTCCCCCGACAGGGCGGGTGGCTACACCTTC.